This section outlines one TCR beta chain sequence together with its context. The entry originates in a study of molecular identifiers for immune sequencing clone quantification. Via MiXCR, TCRdb re-called the PCR reads, giving one row per CDR3 protein. The table shows approximately 630,000 distinct CDR3 sequences, with roughly 27% occurring only once. This CDR3 is built from 13 residues. The germline V and J ends were trimmed by 6 bases and 4 bases, with 9 bases remaining between them. Germline V gives CDR1 LNHDA, CDR2 SQIVND (reference sequence). The source of this sequence is a human donor in good health. Some libraries in this study had Jurkat cell RNA spiked in. Sequencing was performed on naive CD8+ T cells from blood, with Jurkat cell RNA spiked in. This sample's subset: FACS-sorted CD8+CD4-CCR7+CD45RA+ naive T cells. The chain combines TRBV19 with TRBJ2-2; no reliable D call. The CDR3 region has the DNA TGTGCCAGTAGCTCACACACCACCGGGGAGCTGTTTTTT. It is translated as CASSSHTTGELFF.